The 16 T cell receptor beta chains below come from one sample, sequenced in a study of T cells in Graves' hyperthyroidism and ophthalmopathy. RNA transcripts were the template for amplifying TCR beta CDR3 regions. The HTBI set primed first-round TCR CDR3 RT-PCR. MiXCR was run by TCRdb on the multiplex PCR reads, yielding one entry per CDR3 protein. Of approximately 400,000 distinct CDR3 sequences in the sample, under 15% were seen once. The sequenced material came from blood. The source is a woman aged 25-40 years with Graves' hyperthyroidism.

This clonotype was observed at least ten times. The V and J genes are TRBV28 and TRBJ2-7, with TRBD2 matching 10 bases. V was pared by 5 bases and J by 1 base, with 8 bases of the junction left unmatched. The CDR3 consists of 16 residues. Germline CDR1 MDHEN, CDR2 SYDVKM. Written as DNA, the CDR3 is TGTGCCAGCAGTAGCGGGGGACTAGCGAGATCCTACGAGCAGTACTTC. It encodes CASSSGGLARSYEQYF.

The rearrangement uses TRBV29-1 and TRBJ2-7, with D possibly matching TRBD1 (5 bases). Germline-derived CDR1 and CDR2 are SQVTM and ANQGSEA. Trimming removed 4 bases at V and 7 bases at J, with 11 bases between. The CDR3 extends over 11 amino acids. CDR3 sequence: CSVGQFGEQYF. In DNA, the CDR3 is TGCAGCGTTGGACAGTTTGGAGAGCAGTACTTC.

This clonotype was found a few times. The chain recombines TRBV12-3 or TRBV12-4 with TRBJ2-7, with 8 bases aligning to TRBD2. The CDR3 has 14 residues. Trimming removed 1 base from V and 4 bases from J; junction bases left unmatched: 3. Written as DNA, the CDR3 is TGTGCCAGCAGTTTAGGGACTAGCCGGTACGAGCAGTACTTC. Translating gives CASSLGTSRYEQYF.

This clonotype was observed at least ten times. The J gene is TRBJ2-7, the V gene TRBV27; D might be TRBD1 (5 bases). Trimming removed 2 bases from V and 1 base from J, with 9 bases in between. In germline, CDR1 is MNHEY, CDR2 SMNVEV (reference sequence). This CDR3 contains 14 residues. Here the CDR3 reads CASSLPQGSYEQYF. The CDR3, as DNA: TGTGCCAGCAGTTTACCTCAGGGATCCTACGAGCAGTACTTC.

This clonotype was seen many times. The gene calls are TRBV20-1 and TRBJ2-1, with a weak D call TRBD2 (6 bases). Trimming removed 1 base from V and 8 bases from J, with 12 bases in between. The CDR3 contains 13 residues. The germline V gene has CDR1 DFQATT and CDR2 SNEGSKA (reference sequence). The CDR3 bases are TGCAGTGCTAGAGTTGGGGAGGTTGATGAGCAGTTCTTC. This encodes CSARVGEVDEQFF.

This clonotype was observed at least ten times. This chain uses TRBV24-1 with TRBJ1-2; perhaps TRBD1 as D (5 bases). CDR3 length: 15 residues. The V end lost 7 bases, the J end lost 0 bases, and 14 bases lay between the germline ends. Germline-derived CDR1 and CDR2 are KGHDR and SFDVKD. CDR3 loop: CATSGGVGTNYGYTF. The CDR3 nucleotides are TGTGCCACCAGCGGGGGTGTAGGGACTAACTATGGCTACACCTTC.

This clonotype was recorded a few times. The chain recombines TRBV15 with TRBJ1-2; D not resolved. The CDR3 spans 16 residues. The germline gives CDR1 LNHNV, CDR2 YYDKDF (reference sequence). V gave up 3 bases and J gave up 2 bases, with 16 bases separating them. The CDR3 sequence is CATSSIQQLSNYGYTF. The CDR3 nucleotides read TGTGCCACCAGCAGTATACAACAGCTTTCGAACTATGGCTACACCTTC.

This chain links TRBV5-5 with TRBJ1-2; tentatively, D is TRBD1 (6 bases). Germline V gene lookup returns CDR1 SGHKS and CDR2 YYEKEE (reference sequence). This CDR3 has 13 amino acids. The ends were cut back, 0 bases at V and 7 bases at J, with 10 bases in the middle. The CDR3 bases are TGTGCCAGCAGCTTGGACAGGGATCTTGGCTACACCTTC. Encoded protein: CASSLDRDLGYTF.

This clonotype was found many times. This sequence joins TRBV20-1 and TRBJ1-1; possibly TRBD1 for D (5 bases). Germline V gene lookup returns CDR1 DFQATT and CDR2 SNEGSKA (reference sequence). V shed 4 bases and J shed 5 bases, with 11 bases lying between them. This CDR3 is 12 amino acids long. The CDR3 here is CSAKQALTEAFF. CDR3 DNA sequence: TGCAGTGCTAAACAGGCCTTAACTGAAGCTTTCTTT.

This clonotype was found a few times. The V and J genes are TRBV6-5 and TRBJ1-5; D not certain. Germline CDR1 reads MNHEY; CDR2 reads SVGAGI. This CDR3 has 14 residues. V lost 4 bases and J 10 bases, leaving 17 bases between the germline ends. DNA for the CDR3: TGTGCCAGCAGTTCCTCGAAGACGATCAGTCCCCAGCATTTT. As protein: CASSSSKTISPQHF.

This clonotype has ten or more counts. The rearrangement joins TRBV3-1 to TRBJ1-1; 8 bases are a match to TRBD1. Trimming removed 2 bases from V and 6 bases from J; junction bases left unmatched: 5. CDR1 and CDR2 (germline): LGHDT, YNNKEL (reference sequence). The CDR3 length is 14 residues. CDR3 nucleotides: TGTGCCAGCAGCCAACGCGGGACAGGAGCTGAAGCTTTCTTT. Residues: CASSQRGTGAEAFF.

This clonotype was detected many times. The chain employs TRBV6-2 or TRBV6-3 and TRBJ1-2; the D gene is possibly TRBD1 (6 bases). The CDR3 is 15 residues long. Germline V lookup: CDR1 MNHEY, CDR2 SVGEGT. V shed 2 bases and J shed 4 bases, with 14 bases lying between them. CDR3 nucleotide sequence: TGTGCCAGCAGTTACCCGCAGGGGATTGTCTATGGCTACACCTTC. It encodes CASSYPQGIVYGYTF.

This clonotype appeared a few times. An end of the junction differs from the germline gene, which may be a read error. V usage is TRBV2 and J usage is TRBJ2-5; TRBD2 matches at 8 bases. The CDR3 sequence is 13 residues long. Germline-derived CDR1 and CDR2 are SNHLY and FYNNEI. The CDR3 sequence: CASSAPGLVSWNF. The CDR3 nucleotides are TGTGCCAGCAGTGCCCCGGGACTAGTGAGCTGGAACTTC.

This clonotype showed up many times. In DNA form, the CDR3 reads TGTGCCAGCAGTTTATTGGGGTCGATGGAGCAGTACTTC. This translates into CASSLLGSMEQYF. The chain uses TRBV27 and TRBJ2-7; D is undetermined. The CDR3 contains 13 residues. Between the trimmed V and J ends, which lost 1 base and 7 bases, there was a span of 11 bases. Germline V CDR1 and CDR2: MNHEY, SMNVEV (reference sequence).

This clonotype was seen a handful of times. The chain links TRBV27 to TRBJ2-4, with no clear D. The CDR3 consists of 17 residues. V was shortened by 2 bases and J by 2 bases, with 16 bases between the two germline ends. The germline CDR1 and CDR2 sequences are MNHEY and SMNVEV (reference sequence). The CDR3 here is CASSLALSHSTKNIQYF. The CDR3 DNA sequence: TGTGCCAGCAGTTTAGCCCTGAGCCACTCCACCAAAAACATTCAGTACTTC.

Ten or more counts support this clonotype. This chain links TRBV12-3 or TRBV12-4 with TRBJ2-7; 10 bases align to TRBD2. V lost 5 bases, J lost 5 bases, and 6 bases stayed unmatched. This CDR3 is 14 amino acids long. The CDR3 loop is CASSPKAGGDEQYF. In DNA form, the CDR3 reads TGTGCCAGCAGTCCCAAAGCGGGAGGGGACGAGCAGTACTTC.